One sample yielded the 5 T cell receptor beta chains listed below, sequenced in a study of CD8 T cells in ankylosing spondylitis. In TCRdb, the 5' RACE reads were re-called with MiXCR into one record per CDR3 protein. The sample comprises more than 200,000 distinct CDR3 sequences, 24% of which are singletons, and roughly 0.67% rests with the top ten. Sequenced input: blood, either unsorted or a sorted T cell fraction (not recorded which). These receptors were taken from a male donor with ankylosing spondylitis or in good health (not recorded which).

The table lists this clonotype with a few counts. The chain links TRBV20-1 to TRBJ2-1; 8 bases line up with TRBD2. The germline V gene encodes CDR1 DFQATT and CDR2 SNEGSKA (reference sequence). After removal of 1 base from V and 2 bases from J, the junction contained 7 bases not matched to a gene. The CDR3 is 16 residues long. The CDR3 is CSARALAGGTYNEQFF. In nucleotides, the CDR3 is TGCAGTGCTAGAGCGCTGGCGGGGGGCACCTACAATGAGCAGTTCTTC.

The rearrangement uses TRBV24-1 and TRBJ2-3; TRBD2 might be the D (7 bases). V was clipped by 7 bases and J by 2 bases, with 12 bases between them. This CDR3 has 14 residues. Germline V lookup: CDR1 KGHDR, CDR2 SFDVKD. CDR3 loop: CATRGGDSTDTQYF. The CDR3 coding sequence is TGTGCCACCAGAGGGGGGGACTCCACAGATACGCAGTATTTT.

J is TRBJ2-7 and V is TRBV9; tentative D call: TRBD1 (6 bases). V lost 0 bases and J lost 4, with 17 bases in between. The CDR3 totals 16 residues. Per the germline V gene, CDR1 is SGDLS and CDR2 is YYNGEE. CDR3: CASSVGTGTTPYEQYF. The DNA for the CDR3 is TGTGCCAGCAGCGTAGGTACAGGGACAACTCCTTACGAGCAGTACTTC.

This clonotype was detected only once. This rearrangement joins TRBV12-3 or TRBV12-4 to TRBJ1-1; tentative D call: TRBD1 (5 bases). The CDR3 is made up of 14 amino acids. Between the trimmed V and J ends, which lost 3 bases and 5 bases, there was a span of 13 bases. The DNA of the CDR3 is TGTGCCAGCAGTTTTAGGGCCGGGGGGACTGAAGCTTTCTTT. It specifies CASSFRAGGTEAFF.

This clonotype was seen at least ten times. This sequence joins TRBV20-1 and TRBJ2-7; 7 nucleotides align to TRBD1. Germline V gives CDR1 DFQATT, CDR2 SNEGSKA (reference sequence). Trimming cost V 7 bases and J 1 base; bases outside gene matches: 7. The CDR3 spans 13 residues. The CDR3 DNA reads TGCAGTGTCCTACAGGGGCAGTCCTACGAGCAGTACTTC. Its translation is CSVLQGQSYEQYF.